Following are 5 T cell receptor beta chains from one sample sequenced in a study of blood T cells in healthy people across ages. Through a sample-barcoded 5' primer and a J-beta primer mix, a second PCR was run for about 6 to 11 cycles. MiXCR, run by TCRdb on the 5' RACE reads, gives a single entry per CDR3 protein. The sample lists a few hundred thousand distinct CDR3 sequences, 25% to 30% seen once, with about 18% in the top ten. The specimen was blood. Source of these receptors: a woman in her seventies in good health.

A word on this clonotype: One end of the junction does not line up with germline, which may come from a read error. V usage is TRBV5-1 and J usage is TRBJ1-1, with D perhaps TRBD1 (6 bases). CDR3 length: 11 residues. Germline CDR1 is SGHRS and CDR2 is YFSETQ. The chain's CDR3 is CASSREGVRVF. For the CDR3, the DNA is TGCGCCAGCAGCCGGGAGGGGGTTAGGGTCTTT.

The chain carries TRBV19 and TRBJ1-2, with TRBD1 as a possible D gene (5 bases). The CDR3 contains 14 residues. V gave up 5 bases and J gave up 5 bases, with 15 bases separating them. Per germline, CDR1 LNHDA and CDR2 SQIVND (reference sequence). The CDR3 region has the DNA TGTGCCAGTAGTCGGGGGGGACTTCCTTATGGCTACACCTTC. Its protein is CASSRGGLPYGYTF.

This clonotype was seen a handful of times. The genes are TRBV29-1 and TRBJ1-2, with unresolved D. This CDR3 region has 13 residues. Trimming cost V 3 bases and J 7 bases, with 15 bases left between them. Looked up from germline, CDR1 is SQVTM and CDR2 is ANQGSEA. CDR3 region: CSVEGSSASGYTF. CDR3 coding DNA: TGCAGCGTTGAGGGCAGCTCGGCGAGTGGCTACACCTTC.

The gene calls are TRBV20-1 and TRBJ1-2; D uncertain. The length of the CDR3 is 12 residues. Germline V gives CDR1 DFQATT, CDR2 SNEGSKA (reference sequence). V shed 1 base and J shed 4 bases, with 7 bases lying between them. The CDR3 DNA sequence: TGCAGTGCTAGAGGGGTTACCTATGGCTACACCTTC. Protein: CSARGVTYGYTF.

This chain connects TRBV7-2 to TRBJ1-6; no clear D gene. V lost 1 base to trimming and J lost 7 bases, with 5 bases between them. Germline loops: CDR1 SGHTA, CDR2 FQGNSA. This CDR3 has 13 amino acids. CDR3 in amino acids: CASSLDPNSPLHF. The CDR3 DNA reads TGTGCCAGCAGCTTAGACCCCAATTCACCCCTCCACTTT.